The present entry profiles one T cell receptor beta chain with its context. This entry is derived from a study of blood T cell repertoires in COVID-19. As for the study in general: The cDNA or gDNA used as material had been derived from T cells, B-cell-depleted T cells, or PBMCs.

With V trimmed by 6 bases and J by 0 bases, 2 bases remained unmatched. Per germline, CDR1 MNHEY and CDR2 SVGEGT. The CDR3 runs to 14 residues. As originally analysed: Researchers report that nucleated cell counts were estimated from reference gene primer amplification. TCRdb's copy holds only in-frame clones and misses some; the assay was immunoSEQ multiplex PCR. V and J calls and clone size are given by that table; D and trimming were obtained from the DNA. The sample holds 150,000 to 200,000 clones; 86% are singletons and the top ten take 9.5% to 12%. This rearrangement joins TRBV6-2 or TRBV6-3 to TRBJ2-7; TRBD2 matches 10 bases. This clonotype was sampled from a woman aged 60-75 years with COVID-19, enrolled during active disease. The sample was peripheral blood. The CDR3 spells CASRPSGSSYEQYF. The CDR3, as DNA: TGTGCCAGCAGGCCTAGCGGGAGCTCCTACGAGCAGTACTTC.